These 8 T cell receptor beta chains were all obtained from the same sample, sequenced in a study of blood T cells in healthy people across ages. The second PCR ran roughly 6 to 11 cycles with a sample-barcoded 5' primer and J-beta primers. TCRdb independently ran MiXCR on the 5' RACE reads; one entry per CDR3 protein. This repertoire shows approximately 350,000 distinct CDR3 sequences, more than 45% found once; its top ten account for 50% to 65%. Input material: blood. These receptors were taken from a man aged 60 to 69 in good health.

This clonotype was counted only a few times. The V and J genes are TRBV25-1 and TRBJ2-4, with a possible D match to TRBD1 (6 bases). The end of the DNA aligns better with TRBJ2-7, so the J call may be wrong. Germline V lookup: CDR1 MGHDK, CDR2 SYGVNS. The length of the CDR3 is 11 residues. The CDR3 DNA is TGTGCCAGCAGTCAAGGGGGCGAGCAGTACTTC. Amino acids: CASSQGGEQYF.

The table lists this clonotype with a count of one. An end of the junction does not agree with germline; a read error may underlie this. The rearrangement links TRBV14 to TRBJ1-3; D might be TRBD1 (5 bases). The CDR3 consists of 15 residues. Per germline, CDR1 SGHDN and CDR2 FVKESK. The CDR3 DNA follows: TGTGCCAACAGCCAAGGGGTGCTCTCTGGAAACACCATATATTTT. Encoded protein: CANSQGVLSGNTIYF. Together with reference TRBV14 and TRBJ1-3, the CDR3 gives the full variable domain: EAGVTQFPSHSVIEKGQTVTLRCDPISGHDNLYWYRRVMGKEIKFLLHFVKESKQDESGMPNNRFLAERTGGTYSTLKVQPAELEDSGVYFCANSQGVLSGNTIYFGEGSWLTVV.

This clonotype was observed a few times. The chain couples TRBV7-2 to TRBJ2-1; 11 bases agree with TRBD2. The J call is in doubt because the DNA end fits TRBJ2-7 better. Germline V gene lookup returns CDR1 SGHTA and CDR2 FQGNSA. There are 17 residues in the CDR3. As DNA, the CDR3 is TGTGCCAGCAGCTATAGCGGGAGGGGTAGCTCCTACAATGAGCAGTACTTC. It translates to CASSYSGRGSSYNEQYF.

The V gene is TRBV28, the J gene TRBJ1-5; 8 positions match TRBD1. V was pared by 3 bases and J by 6 bases, with 4 bases of the junction left unmatched. Germline assignment: CDR1 MDHEN and CDR2 SYDVKM. This CDR3 contains 14 residues. In DNA form, the CDR3 reads TGTGCCAGCAGTTTCGGACAGGGACTTCAGCCCCAGCATTTT. Amino acid sequence: CASSFGQGLQPQHF.

The chain has TRBV28 and TRBJ2-7; 7 positions agree with TRBD1. Germline CDR1 reads MDHEN; CDR2 reads SYDVKM. V lost 5 bases and J lost 3; bases outside the gene matches: 7. The CDR3 totals 14 residues. This CDR3 is CASSARDRDYEQYF. As DNA, the CDR3 is TGTGCCAGCAGTGCCCGGGACAGAGACTACGAGCAGTACTTC.

Points on this clonotype: Relative to the germline gene, one junction end is altered; a read error may explain this. The chain employs TRBV5-5 and TRBJ2-7, with 10 positions matching TRBD1. The CDR3 runs to 15 residues. Germline loops: CDR1 SGHKS, CDR2 YYEKEE (reference sequence). CDR3 amino acids: CVSSVTGTGAYEQYF. In nucleotides, the CDR3 is TGTGTCAGCAGCGTTACCGGGACAGGGGCCTACGAGCAGTACTTC.

CDR3: CATSEGGQAGQYF. The CDR3 coding sequence is TGTGCCACCAGTGAGGGGGGACAGGCAGGGCAGTACTTC. The chain links TRBV24-1 to TRBJ2-4; TRBD1 agrees at 8 bases. Germline V CDR1 and CDR2: KGHDR, SFDVKD. V trimming: 4 bases; J trimming: 13 bases; junction bases outside the gene matches: 8. This CDR3 region has 13 residues.

The chain employs TRBV6-5 and TRBJ2-1; 9 nucleotides match TRBD2. Germline CDR1 and CDR2: MNHEY and SVGAGI. V shed 5 bases, J shed 8 bases, and the junction held 10 bases outside the gene matches. The CDR3 sequence is 15 residues long. The CDR3 DNA reads as TGTGCCAGCAGTCGCGCGGTAGCGGGGGTGGATGAGCAGTTCTTC. The encoded protein is CASSRAVAGVDEQFF.